These 23 T cell receptor beta chains were sequenced from one sample in a study of shared clonotypes between healthy human individuals. Only in-frame clones appear in the TCRdb table, and some are missing; sequencing was by immunoSEQ multiplex PCR. The sample consists of 450,000 to 500,000 clones, approximately 80% of them appearing once. Sequencing used PBMCs. These receptors all stem from a middle-aged woman in good health. Some clones in this sample may be carry-over from other donors' samples.

The chain is built from TRBV6-5 and TRBJ1-4; TRBD1 matches at 7 bases. The CDR3 loop spans 15 amino acids. Per the germline V gene, CDR1 is MNHEY and CDR2 is SVGAGI. In DNA form, the CDR3 reads TGTGGTTGGGAAGACAGGGAGGCGACTAATGAAAAACTGTTTTTT. It is translated as CGWEDREATNEKLFF.

On this clone: The sample contains more than one DNA sequence encoding this CDR3. The rearrangement links TRBV5-6 to TRBJ2-5; D is unclear. The CDR3 has 12 residues. Germline V gene data show CDR1 as SGHDT and CDR2 as YYEEEE. V was trimmed by 0 bases and J by 4 bases, leaving 4 bases between them. The CDR3 sequence: CASSLDGETQYF. The CDR3 DNA is TGTGCCAGCAGCTTGGATGGAGAGACCCAGTACTTC. Looking up the rest from reference TRBV5-6 and TRBJ2-5 gives the full variable domain: DAGVTQSPTHLIKTRGQQVTLRCSPKSGHDTVSWYQQALGQGPQFIFQYYEEEERQRGNFPDRFSGHQFPNYSSELNVNALLLGDSALYLCASSLDGETQYFGPGTRLLVL.

V and J are TRBV7-2 and TRBJ2-3; D might be TRBD2 (7 bases). Trimming left V 4 bases short and J 6 bases short, with 14 bases between. Germline V gene data show CDR1 as SGHTA and CDR2 as FQGNSA. The CDR3 extends over 14 amino acids. CDR3 residues: CASSSVGGRDTQYF. CDR3 DNA sequence: TGTGCCAGCAGCTCCGTCGGGGGGCGGGATACGCAGTATTTT.

The V and J genes are TRBV18 and TRBJ1-1; 7 bases align to TRBD1. The length of the CDR3 is 15 residues. Trimming removed 4 bases from V and 0 bases from J; junction bases left unmatched: 5. The V gene's germline CDR1 is KGHSH and CDR2 LQKENI. The CDR3 nucleotides are TGTGCCAGCTCACTTCCAGGGGGTCTGAACACTGAAGCTTTCTTT. Protein product: CASSLPGGLNTEAFF. The full variable domain, in which reference TRBV18 and TRBJ1-1 provide the parts outside the CDR3, is NAGVMQNPRHLVRRRGQEARLRCSPMKGHSHVYWYRQLPEEGLKFMVYLQKENIIDESGMPKERFSAEFPKEGPSILRIQQVVRGDSAAYFCASSLPGGLNTEAFFGQGTRLTVV.

The chain employs TRBV7-2 and TRBJ2-7; maybe TRBD2 (6 bases). CDR3 length equals 15 residues. V shed 5 bases and J shed 1 base, with 15 bases lying between them. CDR1 SGHTA and CDR2 FQGNSA come from the germline V gene. Here the CDR3 DNA reads TGTGCCAGCAGCCGGGGCGGGACGTATTCCTACGAGCAGTACTTC. As protein: CASSRGGTYSYEQYF.

This chain uses TRBV28 with TRBJ1-2, with 8 bases lining up with TRBD1. The CDR3 spans 15 residues. Germline assignment: CDR1 MDHEN and CDR2 SYDVKM. The V and J ends lost 6 bases and 5 bases, in that order; junction bases with no gene match: 11. CDR3 amino acids: CASSLEGQGFYGYTF. The CDR3 bases are TGTGCCAGCAGCCTCGAAGGACAGGGATTTTATGGCTACACCTTC.

This chain connects TRBV7-2 to TRBJ2-2, with a possible D match to TRBD1 (6 bases). The CDR3 extends over 17 amino acids. Germline V CDR1 and CDR2: SGHTA, FQGNSA. Trimming left V 4 bases short and J 3 bases short, with 18 bases between. The DNA for the CDR3 is TGTGCCAGCAGCTCCCGGACAGTAATAGTTTACACCGGGGAGCTGTTTTTT. Translating it yields CASSSRTVIVYTGELFF.

DNA of the CDR3: TGTGCCAGCAGCCCTCATAACGGGGACAATGAGCAGTTCTTC. Protein product: CASSPHNGDNEQFF. The chain carries TRBV14 and TRBJ2-1; possible D gene TRBD2, 5 bases. CDR1 and CDR2 from the germline V gene are SGHDN and FVKESK. There are 14 residues in the CDR3. Trimming took off 4 bases at V and 5 bases at J, with 12 bases between the two ends.

V and J are TRBV5-1 and TRBJ1-2, with 7 bases aligning to TRBD1. The CDR3 loop spans 15 amino acids. Looked up from germline, CDR1 is SGHRS and CDR2 is YFSETQ. The junction had 8 bases not matched to a gene; V was cut back by 1 base and J by 5 bases. The CDR3 region is CASSLFVGTDYGYTF. The CDR3 DNA follows: TGCGCCAGCAGCTTGTTCGTAGGGACAGATTATGGCTACACCTTC.

J is TRBJ2-1 and V is TRBV7-3, with 11 bases matching TRBD2. J was trimmed by 10 bases and V by 4 bases; bases with no gene match: 6. The CDR3 has 14 residues. CDR1 is SGHTA and CDR2 is FQGTGA in the germline V gene. The DNA for the CDR3 is TGTGCCAGCAGCTCTCAACTAGCGGGAGACGAGCAGTTCTTC. It translates to CASSSQLAGDEQFF.

A few counts support this clone. CDR3 sequence: CASSVRSGSGGNEQFF. As DNA, the CDR3 is TGTGCCAGCAGTGTTCGTAGCGGGAGCGGGGGCAATGAGCAGTTCTTC. The chain links TRBV6-1 to TRBJ2-1; 9 bases are a match to TRBD2. Germline CDR1 MNHNS, CDR2 SASEGT. Germline trimming cut 4 bases from V and 6 bases from J; bases unmatched to any gene: 10. There are 16 residues in the CDR3.

This chain connects TRBV28 to TRBJ2-1; D remains ambiguous. The germline V gene has CDR1 MDHEN and CDR2 SYDVKM. Trimming cost V 0 bases and J 0 bases, with 9 bases left between them. The CDR3 is 16 residues long. CDR3 DNA: TGTGCCAGCAGTTTATGCAGGCAAAGCTCCTACAATGAGCAGTTCTTC. Its protein product is CASSLCRQSSYNEQFF.

This clone showed up just once. The chain combines TRBV2 with TRBJ2-1; D is possibly TRBD1 (5 bases). The germline V gene encodes CDR1 SNHLY and CDR2 FYNNEI. CDR3 length equals 11 residues. V lost 2 bases, J lost 14 bases, and 10 bases lay in between. The CDR3 region has the DNA TGTGCCAGCAGTGAATTAAGGGGTGAGTTCTTC. This translates into CASSELRGEFF.

The gene calls are TRBV7-2 and TRBJ2-4; D may be TRBD1 or TRBD2 (5 bases each). Germline CDR1 reads SGHTA; CDR2 reads FQGNSA. This CDR3 has 17 amino acids. Trimming took 5 bases from V and 1 from J, leaving 18 bases between them. The CDR3 DNA follows: TGTGCCAGCAGCCTCCGACTTAGCGAGGGGGCCAAAAACATTCAGTACTTC. Translation gives CASSLRLSEGAKNIQYF.

The gene calls are TRBV25-1 and TRBJ1-1; tentative D call: TRBD1 (5 bases). With 5 bases removed from V and 5 bases from J, the gap between germline ends came to 12 bases. Germline V lookup: CDR1 MGHDK, CDR2 SYGVNS. The CDR3 is 13 amino acids. The CDR3 bases are TGTGCCAGCAGTTCGGGGGGGGGTACTGAAGCTTTCTTT. Encoded protein: CASSSGGGTEAFF.

This chain connects TRBV29-1 to TRBJ2-7, with TRBD1 matching 9 bases. V lost 1 base and J lost 0; bases outside the gene matches: 7. There are 16 residues in the CDR3. Germline CDR1 is SQVTM and CDR2 is ANQGSEA. The CDR3 loop reads CSVEVRRGQGSYEQYF. The CDR3 region has the DNA TGCAGCGTTGAAGTAAGACGGGGACAGGGCTCCTACGAGCAGTACTTC.

This clone has a handful of counts. J is TRBJ1-4 and V is TRBV4-1; D not certain. The CDR3 length is 14 residues. Per the germline V gene, CDR1 is MGHRA and CDR2 is YSYEKL. Trimming took off 4 bases at V and 7 bases at J, with 13 bases between the two ends. The CDR3 DNA reads TGCGCCAGCAGCCGAGAGGGTAGTGGTGAAAAACTGTTTTTT. Protein product: CASSREGSGEKLFF.

This sequence joins TRBV7-9 and TRBJ1-1, with D perhaps TRBD1 (5 bases). Deletions cut 5 bases from V and 4 bases from J, with 14 bases between. From germline, CDR1 is SEHNR and CDR2 FQNEAQ (reference sequence). The CDR3 runs to 14 residues. The CDR3 loop is CASSKQGSSTEAFF. The CDR3 DNA sequence: TGTGCCAGCAGCAAGCAGGGATCGTCCACTGAAGCTTTCTTT.

The chain combines TRBV7-8 with TRBJ2-7; D uncertain. CDR3 length equals 15 residues. CDR1 and CDR2 (germline): SGHVS, FQNEAQ. Trimming stripped 2 bases from V and 6 bases from J, with 17 bases between. CDR3 residues: CASSLRLGTSSEQYF. Written as DNA, the CDR3 is TGTGCCAGCAGCTTAAGGCTGGGTACGAGCTCCGAGCAGTACTTC. Combining the CDR3 with reference TRBV7-8 and TRBJ2-7 gives the whole variable domain GAGVSQSPRYKVAKRGQDVALRCDPISGHVSLFWYQQALGQGPEFLTYFQNEAQLDKSGLPSDRFFAERPEGSVSTLKIQRTQQEDSAVYLCASSLRLGTSSEQYFGPGTRLTVT.

The J gene is TRBJ2-7, the V gene TRBV23-1; D not certain. TRBV23-1 is treated as an ORF (open reading frame) with a function not yet certain. Trimming stripped 4 bases from V and 5 bases from J, with 3 bases between. The CDR3 extends over 10 amino acids. The CDR3 loop reads CASSPDEQYF. The CDR3, as DNA: TGCGCCAGCAGTCCGGACGAGCAGTACTTC.

The J gene is TRBJ2-1, the V gene TRBV7-2; 7 nucleotides match TRBD1. The CDR3 covers 13 residues. V shed 4 bases, J shed 9 bases, and the junction held 6 bases outside the gene matches. Germline V CDR1 and CDR2: SGHTA, FQGNSA. CDR3 bases: TGTGCCAGCAGCTCACAGGGGTCGGGTGAGCAGTTCTTC. Translating gives CASSSQGSGEQFF.

This clone was detected only a few times. This rearrangement joins TRBV30 to TRBJ1-1; D is unclear. Germline-derived CDR1 and CDR2 are GTSNPN and SVGIG (reference sequence). The V end lost 1 base, the J end lost 0 bases, and 15 bases lay between the germline ends. The CDR3 has 16 residues. CDR3 amino acids: CAWSGWSLGMNTEAFF. In DNA form, the CDR3 reads TGTGCCTGGAGTGGATGGAGTTTGGGCATGAACACTGAAGCTTTCTTT.

The chain joins TRBV7-2 to TRBJ1-1; 9 nucleotides agree with TRBD1. The CDR3 extends over 13 amino acids. Germline values: CDR1 SGHTA, CDR2 FQGNSA. Losses at the gene ends were 4 bases for V and 7 bases for J; bases not matched to a gene: 4. The CDR3 nucleotides are TGTGCCAGCAGCTCGAGACAGGGGGGTGAAGCTTTCTTT. This translates into CASSSRQGGEAFF.